The 5 T cell receptor beta chains below come from one sample, sequenced in a study of blood T cells in healthy people across ages. PCR was performed a second time for roughly 7 to 11 cycles using a sample-barcoded 5' primer and a J-beta primer mix. TCRdb re-called the 5' RACE reads through MiXCR, storing one row per CDR3 protein. The data contain some 1.4 million distinct CDR3 sequences, approximately 42% of them singletons. Sequenced sample: blood. The receptors originated from a young woman in good health.

The CDR3 bases are TGTGCCAGCAGTCCTACCCGGGACTCGCGTGGGAATGAGCAGTTCTTC. Translating gives CASSPTRDSRGNEQFF. The chain couples TRBV12-3 or TRBV12-4 to TRBJ2-1, with D tentatively TRBD2 (6 bases). This CDR3 is 16 amino acids long. Trimming took off 5 bases at V and 7 bases at J, with 21 bases between the two ends.

This clonotype was seen only a few times. The chain employs TRBV2 and TRBJ2-1, with TRBD2 identical over 8 bases. Germline V gene lookup returns CDR1 SNHLY and CDR2 FYNNEI. V shed 1 base and J 5 bases; nucleotides not matched to a gene: 4. CDR3 size: 15 residues. CDR3 coding DNA: TGTGCCAGCAGTGAAGAGGGACTAGTCAACAATGAGCAGTTCTTC. Translating gives CASSEEGLVNNEQFF.

Written as DNA, the CDR3 is TGCAGCTCCCTAATTGAGACAGCTAACTATGGCTACACCTTC. Translation gives CSSLIETANYGYTF. V is TRBV29-1 and J is TRBJ1-2; D is possibly TRBD1 (5 bases). This CDR3 spans 14 amino acids. The V end was cut by 8 bases, the J end by 0 bases, with 16 bases between. The V gene's germline CDR1 is SQVTM and CDR2 ANQGSEA.

The J gene is TRBJ1-6, the V gene TRBV7-2; D perhaps matches TRBD1 (5 bases). This CDR3 comprises 16 residues. Trimming left V 4 bases short and J 9 bases short, with 19 bases between. Germline assignment: CDR1 SGHTA and CDR2 FQGNSA. The CDR3 region has the DNA TGTGCCAGCAGCTCCCCGGGTAGGGGCGCCTCTTCACCCCTCCACTTT. Translated, it gives CASSSPGRGASSPLHF. The variable domain in full, with the rest retrieved from reference TRBV7-2 and TRBJ1-6, is GAGVSQSPSNKVTEKGKDVELRCDPISGHTALYWYRQSLGQGLEFLIYFQGNSAPDKSGLPSDRFSAERTGGSVSTLTIQRTQQEDSAVYLCASSSPGRGASSPLHFGNGTRLTVT.

This sequence joins TRBV5-1 and TRBJ2-1; 10 nucleotides agree with TRBD2. V was clipped by 2 bases and J by 9 bases; unmatched bases: 8. From germline, CDR1 is SGHRS and CDR2 YFSETQ. This CDR3 is built from 15 residues. CDR3 coding DNA: TGCGCCAGCAGCTTTCTAAGCGGGGGGGCGCGTGAGCAGTTCTTC. It encodes CASSFLSGGAREQFF.